Presented here are 27 T cell receptor beta chains from one specimen sequenced in a study of blood T cells in healthy people across ages. It was with a sample-barcoded 5' primer and a J-beta primer mix that a second PCR of roughly 6 to 11 cycles was run. In TCRdb, the 5' RACE reads were re-called with MiXCR into one record per CDR3 protein. The data contain 660,000 or so distinct CDR3 sequences, 45% to 65% of them seen just once; the ten biggest clones take up 30% to 45%. Sequencing used blood. The receptors come from a man in his 60s in good health.

This clonotype has a count of ten or more. The chain joins TRBV10-3 to TRBJ1-5; D perhaps matches TRBD1 (6 bases). Trimming pared 2 bases from V and 0 bases from J, leaving 8 bases between. CDR1 and CDR2 (germline): ENHRY, SYGVKD. This CDR3 is 15 amino acids long. CDR3 bases: TGTGCCATCAGTGAGGGACAGAATAGCAATCAGCCCCAGCATTTT. It codes for CAISEGQNSNQPQHF.

The CDR3: CAISESGTEREQYF. CDR3 nucleotide sequence: TGTGCCATCAGTGAGTCGGGAACGGAGAGGGAGCAGTACTTC. This chain joins TRBV10-3 and TRBJ2-5, with D tentatively TRBD2 (5 bases). Germline loops: CDR1 ENHRY, CDR2 SYGVKD. Trimming left V 0 bases short and J 11 bases short, with 16 bases between. The CDR3 loop spans 14 amino acids.

This clonotype was picked up many times. The V call is TRBV6-1, the J call TRBJ1-2, with 7 bases lining up with TRBD1. The J segment lost 4 bases and the V segment lost 0 bases, leaving 5 bases of the junction unmatched. Per the germline V gene, CDR1 is MNHNS and CDR2 is SASEGT. CDR3 length: 15 residues. The CDR3 is CASSEAGTEAYGYTF. In nucleotides, the CDR3 is TGTGCCAGCAGTGAAGCGGGGACAGAGGCCTATGGCTACACCTTC.

This clonotype was seen more than once but under ten times. The CDR3 coding sequence is TGTGCCAGCTCACCACGTGCTCAAGAGGGGCAGTTCTTC. Its translation: CASSPRAQEGQFF. J is TRBJ2-1 and V is TRBV18; D is possibly TRBD2 (5 bases). There are 13 residues in the CDR3. Germline CDR1 is KGHSH and CDR2 is LQKENI. The germline V and J ends were trimmed by 1 base and 12 bases, with 13 bases remaining between them.

The chain uses TRBV6-9 and TRBJ2-7, with D perhaps TRBD1 (5 bases). This CDR3 comprises 12 residues. The V gene's germline CDR1 is MNHGY and CDR2 SVAAGI. The germline V and J ends were trimmed by 4 bases and 5 bases, with 9 bases remaining between them. The CDR3 spells CASSSRADEQYF. CDR3 nucleotides: TGTGCCAGCAGTTCCAGGGCTGACGAGCAGTACTTC.

The rearrangement joins TRBV4-1 to TRBJ2-5; 10 bases map to TRBD1. Per the germline V gene, CDR1 is MGHRA and CDR2 is YSYEKL. This CDR3 spans 17 amino acids. With V trimmed by 1 base and J by 4 bases, 9 bases remained unmatched. This CDR3 is CASSQGGTGAEGETQYF. CDR3 nucleotide sequence: TGCGCCAGCAGCCAAGGAGGGACAGGGGCGGAAGGAGAGACCCAGTACTTC.

This clonotype was found many times. This may arise from a read error, as a much more abundant clone is one base away. The genes are TRBV29-1 and TRBJ2-1, with TRBD2 matching 8 bases. The end of the DNA aligns better with TRBJ2-7, so the J call may be wrong. The germline gives CDR1 SQVTM, CDR2 ANQGSEA. The CDR3 consists of 14 residues. The CDR3 bases are TGCACCGCGGACGCGGGGGGTCAATACAATGAGCAGTACTTC. Translating gives CTADAGGQYNEQYF.

The rearrangement uses TRBV5-1 and TRBJ2-1; 9 nucleotides line up with TRBD1. The CDR3 length is 15 residues. CDR1 SGHRS and CDR2 YFSETQ come from the germline V gene. V lost 3 bases and J lost 7; bases outside the gene matches: 8. The CDR3 nucleotides read TGCGCCAGCAGCTCTATTCGGACAGGGGATAATGAGCAGTTCTTC. It translates to CASSSIRTGDNEQFF.

The CDR3 here is CAISTGTVNTEAFF. In DNA form, the CDR3 reads TGTGCCATCAGTACCGGGACAGTGAACACTGAAGCTTTCTTT. The genes are TRBV10-3 and TRBJ1-1; 7 bases are a match to TRBD1. Germline V CDR1 and CDR2: ENHRY, SYGVKD. J lost 0 bases, V lost 5 bases, and 3 bases had no gene match. The CDR3 runs to 14 residues.

This rearrangement joins TRBV20-1 to TRBJ2-5; 7 bases fit TRBD1. The CDR3 has 15 residues. Germline V gene data show CDR1 as DFQATT and CDR2 as SNEGSKA (reference sequence). V gave up 1 base and J gave up 2 bases; unmatched junction bases: 7. The CDR3 DNA sequence: TGCAGTGCTAGAGGAAGTACGGGACAGCAAGAGACCCAGTACTTC. This codes for CSARGSTGQQETQYF.

The sample holds one count of this clonotype. V and J are TRBV12-3 or TRBV12-4 and TRBJ2-1, with D possibly TRBD1 on 5 matching bases. The CDR3 covers 16 residues. Deletions cut 3 bases from V and 4 bases from J, with 16 bases between. CDR3 protein: CASSFVNRPKYNEQFF. CDR3 coding DNA: TGTGCCAGCAGTTTCGTGAACAGGCCAAAGTACAATGAGCAGTTCTTC.

The chain is built from TRBV29-1 and TRBJ1-4; 7 bases match TRBD1. V shed 6 bases and J 8 bases; nucleotides not matched to a gene: 12. There are 14 residues in the CDR3. Germline lookup yields CDR1 SQVTM and CDR2 ANQGSEA. The CDR3 DNA reads as TGCAGCGTGGCGGGACAGATGTCTGGGGAAAAACTGTTTTTT. It codes for CSVAGQMSGEKLFF.

This clonotype was counted between two and nine times. The chain joins TRBV6-5 to TRBJ2-7; TRBD1 agrees at 9 bases. Germline values: CDR1 MNHEY, CDR2 SVGAGI. The CDR3 has 18 residues. V was pared by 2 bases and J by 3 bases, with 14 bases of the junction left unmatched. The CDR3 nucleotides are TGTGCCAGCAGTTACCTCGGGACAGGGAGTCTAGCTCTCTACGAGCAGTACTTC. Protein sequence: CASSYLGTGSLALYEQYF.

V is TRBV6-5 and J is TRBJ1-1, with D uncertain. CDR3 size: 14 residues. V lost 2 bases and J lost 1, with 8 bases in between. CDR1 MNHEY and CDR2 SVGAGI come from the germline V gene. CDR3 coding DNA: TGTGCCAGCAGTTACCACCGAAAGAACACTGAAGCTTTCTTT. Its protein is CASSYHRKNTEAFF.

V usage is TRBV11-3 and J usage is TRBJ2-1; tentatively, D is TRBD1 (6 bases). The CDR3 runs to 14 residues. From germline, CDR1 is SGHNT and CDR2 YENEEA. V was shortened by 1 base and J by 9 bases, with 13 bases between the two germline ends. CDR3 DNA sequence: TGTGCCAGCAGCTTAGTCAGGGGAGTCGGTGAGCAGTTCTTC. This codes for CASSLVRGVGEQFF. The complete variable domain, with remaining parts taken from reference TRBV11-3 and TRBJ2-1, reads EAGVVQSPRYKIIEKKQPVAFWCNPISGHNTLYWYLQNLGQGPELLIRYENEEAVDDSQLPKDRFSAERLKGVDSTLKIQPAELGDSAVYLCASSLVRGVGEQFFGPGTRLTVL.

This clonotype has just a few counts. This chain uses TRBV6-5 with TRBJ2-7; D call uncertain. V was cut by 2 bases and J by 0 bases, with 17 bases left in between. CDR3 length: 17 residues. Germline V lookup: CDR1 MNHEY, CDR2 SVGAGI. As DNA, the CDR3 is TGTGCCAGCAGTTACCTCCCCTTGGGTCCAAGCTCCTACGAGCAGTACTTC. Protein sequence: CASSYLPLGPSSYEQYF.

The J gene is TRBJ2-7, the V gene TRBV28; D not certain. The CDR3 covers 12 residues. CDR1 MDHEN and CDR2 SYDVKM come from the germline V gene. V lost 6 bases and J 6 bases, leaving 12 bases between the germline ends. The DNA for the CDR3 is TGTGCCAGCAGGACGGCAGGACGCGAGCAGTACTTC. It specifies CASRTAGREQYF.

The rearrangement joins TRBV6-6 to TRBJ1-5; possible D gene TRBD1, 6 bases. V shed 0 bases and J shed 10 bases, with 13 bases lying between them. Germline V gene lookup returns CDR1 MNHNY and CDR2 SVGAGI (reference sequence). The CDR3 sequence is 14 residues long. The CDR3: CASSYSQQGQPQHF. The CDR3 DNA reads TGTGCCAGCAGTTACTCACAGCAGGGGCAACCCCAGCATTTT.

This clonotype was detected ten times or more. J is TRBJ1-1 and V is TRBV11-2; D is ambiguous. Germline-derived CDR1 and CDR2 are SGHAT and FQNNGV. Trimming took 3 bases from V and 3 from J, leaving 8 bases between them. The CDR3 is 13 amino acids. The DNA for the CDR3 is TGTGCCAGCAGCTTCGACACCTACACTGAAGCTTTCTTT. Protein: CASSFDTYTEAFF.

The chain is built from TRBV9 and TRBJ1-2; 8 positions match TRBD1. Trimming took 3 bases from V and 7 from J; bases not matched to a gene: 5. The CDR3 has 13 amino acids. Germline-derived CDR1 and CDR2 are SGDLS and YYNGEE. In nucleotides, the CDR3 is TGTGCCAGCAGCGCACAGGGGGGTAGTGGCTACACCTTC. This gives the protein CASSAQGGSGYTF.

The chain has TRBV6-2 or TRBV6-3 and TRBJ1-2, with TRBD1 matching 8 bases. Per the germline V gene, CDR1 is MNHEY and CDR2 is SVGEGT. The CDR3 consists of 12 residues. The junction had 3 bases not matched to a gene; V was cut back by 8 bases and J by 4 bases. CDR3 sequence reads: CASGGQVYGYTF. The DNA for the CDR3 is TGTGCCAGCGGGGGACAGGTCTATGGCTACACCTTC.

The genes are TRBV3-1 and TRBJ2-5, with D hard to call. CDR3 length equals 15 residues. Trimming shortened V by 0 bases and J by 11 bases, and 19 bases separated the two germline ends. Germline lookup yields CDR1 LGHDT and CDR2 YNNKEL (reference sequence). The CDR3: CASSQDVTPYNEQYF. CDR3 nucleotide sequence: TGTGCCAGCAGCCAAGATGTCACCCCGTACAATGAGCAGTACTTC.

The V call is TRBV12-3 or TRBV12-4, the J call TRBJ2-3; the D is unclear. Trimming pared 4 bases from V and 4 bases from J, leaving 12 bases between. The CDR3 covers 14 residues. The CDR3 DNA sequence: TGTGCCAGCAGTTGCAGAGTGGGCGCAGATACGCAGTATTTT. Amino acid sequence: CASSCRVGADTQYF.

The V call is TRBV12-3 or TRBV12-4, the J call TRBJ1-2, with TRBD1 matching over 7 bases. V lost 1 base and J lost 4; bases outside the gene matches: 21. This CDR3 is built from 20 residues. The DNA of the CDR3 is TGTGCCAGCAGTTTAGGGCGGAGACTGGACAGGAGCCACACCTTCTATGGCTACACCTTC. Translation gives CASSLGRRLDRSHTFYGYTF.

The rearrangement uses TRBV20-1 and TRBJ1-1; a weak D match, TRBD1 (5 bases). Trimming removed 3 bases from V and 4 bases from J, with 15 bases in between. Germline V lookup: CDR1 DFQATT, CDR2 SNEGSKA (reference sequence). The CDR3 covers 14 residues. CDR3 DNA: TGCAGTGCTAGGGACACAGGTTCGAGCACTGAAGCTTTCTTT. Residues: CSARDTGSSTEAFF.

The chain combines TRBV9 with TRBJ2-7; TRBD2 is a possible D gene (5 bases). The length of the CDR3 is 14 residues. Germline lookup yields CDR1 SGDLS and CDR2 YYNGEE. V was shortened by 4 bases and J by 2 bases, with 13 bases between the two germline ends. This CDR3 reads CASSTTGSTYEQYF. Written as DNA, the CDR3 is TGTGCCAGCAGCACCACGGGGTCTACCTACGAGCAGTACTTC. The whole variable domain, remainder taken from reference TRBV9 and TRBJ2-7, is DSGVTQTPKHLITATGQRVTLRCSPRSGDLSVYWYQQSLDQGLQFLIQYYNGEERAKGNILERFSAQQFPDLHSELNLSSLELGDSALYFCASSTTGSTYEQYFGPGTRLTVT.

The chain joins TRBV20-1 to TRBJ2-1, with 8 bases fitting TRBD1. CDR3 size: 15 residues. Germline V gives CDR1 DFQATT, CDR2 SNEGSKA (reference sequence). V lost 1 base, J lost 7 bases, and 9 bases stayed unmatched. This CDR3 reads CSARGRTGSRNEQFF. In nucleotides, the CDR3 is TGCAGTGCTAGAGGTAGGACAGGGAGTCGGAATGAGCAGTTCTTC.